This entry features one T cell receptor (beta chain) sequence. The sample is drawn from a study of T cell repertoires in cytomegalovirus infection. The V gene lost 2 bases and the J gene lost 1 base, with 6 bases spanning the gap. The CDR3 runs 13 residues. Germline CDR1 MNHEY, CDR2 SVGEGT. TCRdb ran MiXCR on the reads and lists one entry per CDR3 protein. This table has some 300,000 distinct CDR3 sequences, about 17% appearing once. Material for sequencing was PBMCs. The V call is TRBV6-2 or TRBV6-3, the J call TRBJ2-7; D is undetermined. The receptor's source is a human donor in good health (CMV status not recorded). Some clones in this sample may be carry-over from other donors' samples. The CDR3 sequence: CASSYTDSYEQYF. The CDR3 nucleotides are TGTGCCAGCAGTTACACGGATTCCTACGAGCAGTACTTC.